This T cell receptor beta chain is drawn from a study of OX40 agonist ivuxolimab in advanced cancers. The wider study: Of mixed ages from about 23 to 79 and averaging 60 years, the group was 65% to 85% male.

CDR3 length equals 12 residues. Trimming removed 3 bases from V and 6 bases from J, with 8 bases in between. Germline V gene lookup returns CDR1 SGDLS and CDR2 YYNGEE. Only in-frame clones appear in the TCRdb table, and some are missing; sequencing was by immunoSEQ multiplex PCR. The table has about 77,000 clones, over 75% seen once; the top ten hold around 0.7%. On cycle 4 day 1 and cycle 7 day 1, as well as at baseline, blood was sampled. The sequences come from CD4+ or CD8+ T cells sorted from blood, collected in a trial of the OX40 agonist ivuxolimab. The receptor was derived from an adult with an advanced solid tumor such as melanoma, head and neck, liver or kidney cancer. This chain joins TRBV9 and TRBJ2-3; D unclear. Here the CDR3 DNA reads TGTGCCAGCAGCGAACGCGTGGATACGCAGTATTTT. Its protein is CASSERVDTQYF.